The 27 T cell receptor beta chains in this list originate from one sample, sequenced in a study of blood T cell repertoires in COVID-19. Measured with immunoSEQ multiplex PCR; TCRdb has only the in-frame clones, and not every one. The table has about 70,000 clones, under 85% seen once. The source material was peripheral blood. Receptors originate from a human donor in a cohort sampled during active COVID-19.

This chain connects TRBV5-8 to TRBJ1-1; TRBD1 might be the D (6 bases). Per the germline V gene, CDR1 is SGHTS and CDR2 is YDEGEE. V was pared by 0 bases and J by 7 bases, with 16 bases between. CDR3 length: 15 amino acids. Here the CDR3 DNA reads TGTGCCAGCAGCTTGGTATGGGGGCTCAGGGGTGAAGCTTTCTTT. Its protein is CASSLVWGLRGEAFF.

This clone was counted once. The J gene is TRBJ2-2, the V gene TRBV9; D possibly corresponds to TRBD2 (7 bases). CDR3 length: 15 residues. Germline-derived CDR1 and CDR2 are SGDLS and YYNGEE. V was shortened by 3 bases and J by 4 bases, with 13 bases between the two germline ends. The DNA for the CDR3 is TGTGCCAGCAGCGCTCGGGGGGCCTTCACCGGGGAGCTGTTTTTT. Protein: CASSARGAFTGELFF.

This chain uses TRBV5-1 with TRBJ1-1; D not resolved. Trimming took 3 bases from V and 3 from J, leaving 15 bases between them. The CDR3 runs 15 residues. The germline V gene encodes CDR1 SGHRS and CDR2 YFSETQ. This CDR3 reads CASSYGPVRDTEAFF. In nucleotides, the CDR3 is TGCGCCAGCAGCTATGGGCCCGTAAGAGACACTGAAGCTTTCTTT.

The chain has TRBV19 and TRBJ1-5; D remains unclear. This CDR3 is 13 amino acids long. Germline values: CDR1 LNHDA, CDR2 SQIVND (reference sequence). Trimming pared 2 bases from V and 5 bases from J, leaving 7 bases between. The CDR3 here is CASSISPDQPQHF. The CDR3 DNA sequence: TGTGCCAGTAGTATATCTCCCGATCAGCCCCAGCATTTT.

The V and J genes are TRBV7-2 and TRBJ1-4; TRBD1 is a possible D gene (5 bases). The V end lost 5 bases, the J end lost 7 bases, and 17 bases lay between the germline ends. CDR3 size: 15 residues. CDR1 and CDR2 (germline): SGHTA, FQGNSA. The CDR3 region is CASSPPGFLGEKLFF. Here the CDR3 DNA reads TGTGCCAGCAGCCCGCCAGGGTTTTTAGGTGAAAAACTGTTTTTT.

The chain uses TRBV5-1 and TRBJ2-7, with TRBD1 matching 9 bases. The CDR3 runs to 14 residues. Trimming cost V 4 bases and J 5 bases; bases outside gene matches: 7. Germline V lookup: CDR1 SGHRS, CDR2 YFSETQ. The CDR3 region has the DNA TGCGCCAGCAGCACCGGACAGGGGTCCCACGAGCAGTACTTC. This sequence encodes CASSTGQGSHEQYF.

V usage is TRBV18 and J usage is TRBJ1-2; tentative D call: TRBD1 (6 bases). The germline V gene has CDR1 KGHSH and CDR2 LQKENI. Trimming cost V 3 bases and J 6 bases, with 20 bases left between them. This CDR3 has 16 residues. CDR3 sequence: CASSPSRYRDFNGYTF. The CDR3 DNA reads as TGTGCCAGCTCACCCAGCAGGTACAGGGATTTCAATGGCTACACCTTC.

This clone appeared a single time. V gene TRBV19 combines with J gene TRBJ1-6; 9 bases match TRBD1. Germline V gene data show CDR1 as LNHDA and CDR2 as SQIVND (reference sequence). The V and J ends lost 6 bases and 1 base, in that order; junction bases with no gene match: 4. The CDR3 sequence is 16 residues long. The CDR3 nucleotides are TGTGCCAGTAGCCCGACAGGGGGGTCCTATAATTCACCCCTCCACTTT. It specifies CASSPTGGSYNSPLHF.

This clone was seen more than once but under ten times. The chain uses TRBV28 and TRBJ1-1; 9 positions agree with TRBD1. J was trimmed by 11 bases and V by 4 bases; bases with no gene match: 11. Germline values: CDR1 MDHEN, CDR2 SYDVKM. The CDR3 consists of 14 residues. The CDR3: CASSSPTGGASAFF. In DNA, the CDR3 is TGTGCCAGCAGTTCCCCAACAGGGGGCGCTTCGGCTTTCTTT.

The chain is built from TRBV7-9 and TRBJ1-2, with D unresolved. V shed 3 bases and J shed 8 bases, with 16 bases lying between them. The germline CDR1 and CDR2 sequences are SEHNR and FQNEAQ (reference sequence). This CDR3 has 14 amino acids. The CDR3 reads CASSFVEGHRGYTF. CDR3 coding DNA: TGTGCCAGCAGCTTTGTAGAGGGCCACAGAGGCTACACCTTC.

This clone is a singleton in its sample. V is TRBV30 and J is TRBJ1-5; weak D call: TRBD1 (5 bases). The CDR3 has 14 amino acids. Germline CDR1 GTSNPN, CDR2 SVGIG (reference sequence). V was trimmed by 0 bases and J by 9 bases, leaving 15 bases between them. The CDR3 spells CAWSVQASESPQHF. The CDR3 region has the DNA TGTGCCTGGAGTGTACAGGCCAGCGAATCGCCCCAGCATTTT. The complete variable domain, with remaining parts taken from reference TRBV30 and TRBJ1-5, reads SQTIHQWPATLVQPVGSPLSLECTVEGTSNPNLYWYRQAAGRGLQLLFYSVGIGQISSEVPQNLSASRPQDRQFILSSKKLLLSDSGFYLCAWSVQASESPQHFGDGTRLSIL.

The chain employs TRBV18 and TRBJ2-7; TRBD1 matches at 8 bases. J gave up 0 bases and V 2 bases, and 3 bases lay outside the gene matches. Germline V gives CDR1 KGHSH, CDR2 LQKENI. The CDR3 loop spans 15 amino acids. The CDR3: CASSPSGGASYEQYF. CDR3 sequence (DNA): TGTGCCAGCTCACCATCAGGGGGCGCCTCCTACGAGCAGTACTTC.

The rearrangement uses TRBV5-1 and TRBJ2-3, with a weak D call TRBD2 (6 bases). Looked up from germline, CDR1 is SGHRS and CDR2 is YFSETQ. Between the trimmed V and J ends, which lost 4 bases and 4 bases, there was a span of 13 bases. This CDR3 is built from 14 residues. CDR3 in DNA: TGCGCCAGCAGCCCTCTCCCGGGGGCAGATACGCAGTATTTT. This translates into CASSPLPGADTQYF.

This sequence joins TRBV6-2 or TRBV6-3 and TRBJ2-1, with 7 nucleotides matching TRBD1. The CDR3 sequence is 12 residues long. V was clipped by 6 bases and J by 15 bases; unmatched bases: 11. Germline values: CDR1 MNHEY, CDR2 SVGEGT. The CDR3 nucleotides read TGTGCCAGCAGCCCAAGACAGGGCGGAGGGTTCTTC. It codes for CASSPRQGGGFF.

The chain is built from TRBV5-4 and TRBJ1-1, with D possibly being TRBD1 (5 bases). The CDR3 extends over 16 amino acids. V dropped 0 bases and J dropped 2 bases, with 14 bases sitting between them. Germline lookup yields CDR1 SGHNT and CDR2 YYREEE (reference sequence). CDR3 sequence: CASSLEGVGLNTEAFF. CDR3 nucleotides: TGTGCCAGCAGCTTGGAAGGGGTCGGCCTCAACACTGAAGCTTTCTTT.

Comments on this clone: Different DNA sequences within this sample yield the same CDR3. This sequence joins TRBV5-4 and TRBJ1-6, with a weak D call TRBD1 (6 bases). The CDR3 length is 16 residues. Germline loops: CDR1 SGHNT, CDR2 YYREEE (reference sequence). The V end was cut by 0 bases, the J end by 8 bases, with 15 bases between. The CDR3: CASSLDRGASHSPLHF. The CDR3 DNA reads as TGTGCCAGCAGCTTGGATCGGGGGGCGTCCCATTCACCCCTCCACTTT.

The V and J genes are TRBV27 and TRBJ2-2; 11 bases agree with TRBD2. Germline trimming cut 2 bases from V and 6 bases from J; bases unmatched to any gene: 2. The germline V gene encodes CDR1 MNHEY and CDR2 SMNVEV (reference sequence). The CDR3 is 15 residues long. The CDR3 loop reads CASSLRGLAAGELFF. CDR3 bases: TGTGCCAGCAGTTTAAGGGGACTAGCGGCCGGGGAGCTGTTTTTT.

The chain links TRBV9 to TRBJ2-3; 12 bases map to TRBD2. The germline CDR1 and CDR2 sequences are SGDLS and YYNGEE. The CDR3 has 17 residues. After removal of 4 bases from V and 5 bases from J, the junction contained 11 bases not matched to a gene. The CDR3, as DNA: TGTGCCAGCAGCCCCCGAGCTAGCGGGGGGGATGGAGATACGCAGTATTTT. It codes for CASSPRASGGDGDTQYF.

The chain is built from TRBV19 and TRBJ2-2; 7 bases align to TRBD1. V gave up 4 bases and J gave up 3 bases; unmatched junction bases: 2. The CDR3 length is 14 residues. Germline V lookup: CDR1 LNHDA, CDR2 SQIVND (reference sequence). For the CDR3, the DNA is TGTGCCAGTAGTAAGGGGGCGGACACCGGGGAGCTGTTTTTT. Amino acids: CASSKGADTGELFF.

The chain uses TRBV10-3 and TRBJ2-3, with D tentatively TRBD2 (7 bases). The germline V and J ends were trimmed by 10 bases and 1 base, with 12 bases remaining between them. Germline V lookup: CDR1 ENHRY, CDR2 SYGVKD. The CDR3 is 13 amino acids. This chain's CDR3 is CATGGSGTDTQYF. The CDR3 DNA is TGTGCCACGGGGGGCAGCGGCACAGATACGCAGTATTTT.

The gene calls are TRBV7-9 and TRBJ2-1; 9 bases align to TRBD2. The V segment lost 1 base and the J segment 3 bases; nucleotides outside the gene matches: 1. Germline values: CDR1 SEHNR, CDR2 FQNEAQ (reference sequence). The CDR3 sequence is 15 residues long. CDR3 coding DNA: TGTGCCAGCAGCTTAGTAGCGGGGGTCTACAATGAGCAGTTCTTC. It is translated as CASSLVAGVYNEQFF.

This chain uses TRBV3-1 (or the pseudogene TRBV3-2) with TRBJ1-3, with unresolved D. The CDR3 loop spans 16 amino acids. Germline V gene sequence: CDR1 LGHDT, CDR2 YNNKEL (reference sequence). V was clipped by 1 base and J by 3 bases, with 13 bases between them. CDR3 nucleotide sequence: TGTGCCAGCAGCCAAGTCACACGGGTCAGTGGAAACACCATATATTTT. Its translation is CASSQVTRVSGNTIYF.

In its sample, this clone was seen once. The CDR3 DNA reads as TGTGCCAGCAGTGCCACGGGATACCAAGAGACCCAGTACTTC. Protein: CASSATGYQETQYF. The genes are TRBV2 and TRBJ2-5, with D possibly matching TRBD2 (5 bases). Germline CDR1 and CDR2: SNHLY and FYNNEI. The CDR3 runs to 14 residues. Trimming cost V 4 bases and J 0 bases, with 9 bases left between them.

J is TRBJ1-2 and V is TRBV5-5; 12 bases align to TRBD1. This CDR3 comprises 16 residues. Germline CDR1 and CDR2: SGHKS and YYEKEE (reference sequence). The ends lost 4 bases at V and 3 bases at J; junction bases unmatched: 7. CDR3 sequence reads: CASSGGQGALDYGYTF. For the CDR3, the DNA is TGTGCCAGCAGCGGGGGACAGGGGGCGCTAGACTATGGCTACACCTTC.

The gene calls are TRBV2 and TRBJ1-1, with D possibly matching TRBD1 (6 bases). The germline V gene has CDR1 SNHLY and CDR2 FYNNEI. The germline V and J ends were trimmed by 5 bases and 4 bases, with 14 bases remaining between them. The CDR3 totals 14 residues. The CDR3, as DNA: TGTGCCAGCAGTAATGGGGGGGCTAGCACTGAAGCTTTCTTT. As protein: CASSNGGASTEAFF.

This clone was observed a handful of times. This sequence joins TRBV2 and TRBJ1-1; D is possibly TRBD1 (5 bases). Germline V gene data show CDR1 as SNHLY and CDR2 as FYNNEI. The CDR3 totals 13 residues. Trimming pared 6 bases from V and 2 bases from J, leaving 10 bases between. DNA of the CDR3: TGTGCCAGCAGGCTTCAGGGTAACACTGAAGCTTTCTTT. Its translation is CASRLQGNTEAFF.

This chain links TRBV29-1 with TRBJ2-5; D may be TRBD1 or TRBD2 (5 bases each). Deletions cut 7 bases from V and 4 bases from J, with 10 bases between. Germline V lookup: CDR1 SQVTM, CDR2 ANQGSEA. The CDR3 has 11 residues. For the CDR3, the DNA is TGCAGCGCGGGGCGGTCAGAGACCCAGTACTTC. Translated, it gives CSAGRSETQYF.